The rows below give T cell receptor beta chains drawn from one sample of a study of CD8+ T cells in alopecia areata. The assay was immunoSEQ multiplex PCR, and TCRdb's table has in-frame clones only and misses some. The profile shows under 250,000 clones, 56% of them singletons. What was sequenced was CD8+ T cells sorted from blood. The origin of the receptors is a human donor in good health. The CDR3 runs from the conserved cysteine through the conserved F or W. D genes are given only for firm matches. Clone size, where shown, is once, few, many, or a class for clones that have expanded.

v_call	j_call	d_call	clone_size	cdr3_aa	cdr3_nt
TRBV4-1	TRBJ1-1	NA	few	CASSQEDGKAEAFF	TGCGCCAGCAGCCAAGAAGACGGAAAGGCCGAAGCTTTCTTT
TRBV10-3	TRBJ2-5	NA	NA	CAISEREETQYF	TGTGCCATCAGTGAGAGGGAAGAGACCCAGTACTTC
TRBV27	TRBJ1-4	NA	NA	CASSFSGQSTNEKLFF	TGTGCCAGCAGTTTTTCCGGACAATCAACTAATGAAAAACTGTTTTTT
TRBV7-8	TRBJ2-1	NA	NA	CASSLGAGVAYNEQFF	TGTGCCAGCAGCTTAGGGGCCGGGGTGGCCTACAATGAGCAGTTCTTC
TRBV27	TRBJ1-5	NA	NA	CASSFLDGDQPQHF	TGTGCCAGCAGTTTCTTGGACGGGGATCAGCCCCAGCATTTT
TRBV4-1	TRBJ2-7	NA	NA	CASSSQGLGEQYF	TGCGCCAGCAGCTCACAGGGTCTCGGCGAGCAGTACTTC
TRBV29-1	TRBJ1-2	TRBD1	NA	CSVWDSLRGYTF	TGCAGCGTTTGGGACAGCTTAAGGGGCTACACCTTC
TRBV13	TRBJ1-2	NA	NA	CASSASSQVLDGYTF	TGTGCCAGCAGCGCGAGCTCGCAGGTATTGGATGGCTACACCTTC
TRBV6-5	TRBJ2-1	TRBD2	NA	CASSYSSGGDNEQFF	TGTGCCAGCAGTTACTCGAGCGGGGGGGACAATGAGCAGTTCTTC
TRBV4-1	TRBJ2-2	TRBD1	NA	CASSRRTGNTGELFF	TGCGCCAGCAGCCGCCGGACAGGGAACACCGGGGAGCTGTTTTTT
TRBV28	TRBJ2-7	NA	NA	CASSFLRLSSYEQYF	TGTGCCAGCAGTTTTTTGAGACTTAGCTCCTACGAGCAGTACTTC
TRBV5-1	TRBJ2-5	NA	few	CASSLEVRETQYF	TGCGCCAGCAGCTTGGAGGTGAGGGAGACCCAGTACTTC
TRBV9	TRBJ2-5	NA	NA	CASSAYGGGQETQYF	TGTGCCAGCAGCGCCTACGGGGGCGGCCAAGAGACCCAGTACTTC
TRBV9	TRBJ2-5	TRBD2	once	CASSAGTTKETQYF	TGTGCCAGCAGCGCAGGGACTACCAAAGAGACCCAGTACTTC
TRBV5-1	TRBJ1-2	NA	NA	CASSLRGSGYTF	TGCGCCAGCAGCTTGCGAGGATCTGGCTACACCTTC
TRBV7-9	TRBJ2-7	NA	NA	CASSPIASDYEQYF	TGTGCCAGCAGCCCGATTGCTTCTGACTACGAGCAGTACTTC
TRBV5-1	TRBJ2-7	NA	few	CASSLRGHYEQYF	TGCGCCAGCAGCTTGCGTGGACACTACGAGCAGTACTTC
TRBV5-1	TRBJ2-2	NA	NA	CASSLFGGTGELFF	TGCGCCAGCAGCCTGTTTGGTGGCACCGGGGAGCTGTTTTTT
TRBV6-5	TRBJ2-1	TRBD2	NA	CASSLAGGYNEQFF	TGTGCCAGCAGTCTAGCGGGGGGCTACAATGAGCAGTTCTTC
TRBV29-1	TRBJ2-3	NA	few	CSVEENGTQYF	TGCAGCGTTGAAGAGAACGGTACGCAGTATTTT
TRBV29-1	TRBJ2-7	NA	few	CSVGGGALSSYEQYF	TGCAGCGTTGGTGGGGGGGCCCTTAGCTCCTACGAGCAGTACTTC
TRBV4-1	TRBJ2-7	NA	NA	CASSQESGASYEQYF	TGCGCCAGCAGCCAAGAGTCAGGGGCTTCCTACGAGCAGTACTTC
TRBV5-1	TRBJ2-7	NA	NA	CASSDSHGTIYEQYF	TGCGCCAGCAGCGACTCGCACGGGACAATCTACGAGCAGTACTTC